The present entry profiles one T cell receptor beta chain with its context. This clone appeared once. Its antigen is not yet known. No base quality information exists; no much larger clone differs at one position. These data are taken from a study of T cell responses to AZD1222 COVID-19 vaccine (TCRdb year 2021). In terms of the full investigation: Because spike-specific TCR depth and breadth did not differ between the two schedules, AZD1222 recipients who got a second dose at roughly 4 weeks were pooled with those who got a second dose at roughly 12 weeks. TCR sequencing covered fewer than 250 trial participants: 200 to 220 given two doses of AZD1222 and 26 given two doses of MenACWY control vaccine. Enrollment into the trials was organized by age into subgroups of 18-55, 56-69 and 70-plus years, and those subgroups contained roughly 150, 30 and 60 TCR-sequenced participants, respectively. Summary of the overall study and its limitations: In the small 56-69-year group, the increase in depth fell short of significance, most likely because of low power. Only six AZD1222 recipients were SARS-CoV-2 seropositive at baseline, limiting conclusions about previously exposed vaccinees. Participants were mostly white British and included more females than males, and it was suggested by the authors that clonal diversity may have been underestimated. Nearly half of unique spike-specific TCRs reportedly recognized epitopes outside regions mutated in the B.1.351 and B.1.1.7 variants. After two AZD1222 doses, spike-specific TCR breadth and depth were significantly higher than at day 0 and than in MenACWY recipients. Because no day 14 peak-response samples were available, repertoires were characterized only after the peak T cell response. CD4 TCRs associated with the vaccine covered the entire spike protein, and the dominant responses were in regions 160-218 and 743-854.

The cysteine opens and the phenylalanine closes a CDR3 of 13 amino acids. Only CDR3 DNA is held: 39 bases, read in frame from base 1. In the germline V gene, CDR1 corresponds to MGHDK and CDR2 to SYGVNS. V has 4 bases trimmed and J has 9 bases trimmed; junction bases matching no gene number 6. The time point label on this specimen signifies: baseline before first vaccination. Vaccinee samples came from UK trials COV001 and COV002, including a single-blind randomized controlled phase 2/3 trial of AZD1222 (ChAdOx1 nCoV-19) in healthy adults. For TCRbeta chain sequencing, PBMC samples were collected from trial participants at day 0 and at day 28 after the second dose. The CDR3 regions of human TCRbeta chains were analyzed by immunosequencing. Concerning the study's data processing: Repertoire TCRs were checked for matches against a reference library of SARS-CoV-2-specific TCRs that had been generated using the MIRA antigen-specificity platform. Breadth was defined as the fraction of unique TCRs that were SARS-CoV-2-associated. Depth was defined as the fraction of total T cells that were SARS-CoV-2-associated. Using the MIRA data, each spike-specific TCR was assigned both to the spike region to which the TCR was reactive and to a CD4 or CD8 class. Log10-transformed breadth and depth values were compared by one-way ANOVA with Sidak's multiple comparisons tests. The table comes from immuneACCESS by way of TCRdb, which keeps in-frame sequences with V and J called. Part of the clones is missing from these tables; in studies checked, under half for an unresolved V gene and the rest for unknown reasons. The V and J calls and clone size were taken over from that table, and D and trimming were inferred from the DNA. Present in this sample are fewer than 150,000 clones, about nine tenths of which were seen just once. The top ten hold about 1.5% of the sample.

Recombination linked TRBV25-1 to TRBJ2-3; TRBD1 fits 8 bases in the junction. The sequence came from an adult in good health. The source material was peripheral blood, sampled on day 0 of AZD1222 vaccination. The CDR3 reads CASSAGQGDTQYF. In nucleotides, the sequence is TGTGCCAGCAGTGCCGGACAGGGCGACACGCAGTATTTT.